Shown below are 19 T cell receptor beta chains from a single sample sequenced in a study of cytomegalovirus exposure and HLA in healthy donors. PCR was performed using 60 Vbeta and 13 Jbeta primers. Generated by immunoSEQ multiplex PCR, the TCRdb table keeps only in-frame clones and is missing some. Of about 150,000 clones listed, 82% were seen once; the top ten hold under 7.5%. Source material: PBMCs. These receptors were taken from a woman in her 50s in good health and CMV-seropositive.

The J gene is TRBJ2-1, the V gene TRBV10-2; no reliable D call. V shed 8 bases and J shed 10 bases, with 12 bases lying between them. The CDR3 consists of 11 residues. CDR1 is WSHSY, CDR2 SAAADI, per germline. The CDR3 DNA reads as TGCGCCAGCCGGGTAGGAGTAGAGCAGTTCTTC. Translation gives CASRVGVEQFF.

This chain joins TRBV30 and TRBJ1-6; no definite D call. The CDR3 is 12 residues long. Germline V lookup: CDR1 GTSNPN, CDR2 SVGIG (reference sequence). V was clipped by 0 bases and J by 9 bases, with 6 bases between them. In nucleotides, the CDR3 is TGTGCCTGGAGTGTTCGTAGTTCACCCCTCCACTTT. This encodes CAWSVRSSPLHF.

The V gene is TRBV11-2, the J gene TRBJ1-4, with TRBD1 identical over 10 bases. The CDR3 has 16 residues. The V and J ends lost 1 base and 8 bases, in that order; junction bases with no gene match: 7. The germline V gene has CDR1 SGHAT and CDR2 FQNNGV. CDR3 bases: TGTGCCAGCAGCTTAGGGGTGGGGACAGGGGAGGAAAAACTGTTTTTT. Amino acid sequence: CASSLGVGTGEEKLFF.

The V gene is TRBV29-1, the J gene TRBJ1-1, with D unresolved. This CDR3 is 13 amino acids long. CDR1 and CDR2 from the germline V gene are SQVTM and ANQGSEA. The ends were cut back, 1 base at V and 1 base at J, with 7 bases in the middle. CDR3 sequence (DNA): TGCAGCGTTGAAGGCTCAGGGAACACTGAAGCTTTCTTT. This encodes CSVEGSGNTEAFF.

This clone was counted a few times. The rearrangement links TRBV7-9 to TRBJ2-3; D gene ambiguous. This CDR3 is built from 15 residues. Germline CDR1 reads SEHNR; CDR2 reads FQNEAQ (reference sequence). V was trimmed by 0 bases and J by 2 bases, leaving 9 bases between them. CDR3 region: CASSLALGHTDTQYF. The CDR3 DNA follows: TGTGCCAGCAGCTTAGCGCTGGGCCACACAGATACGCAGTATTTT.

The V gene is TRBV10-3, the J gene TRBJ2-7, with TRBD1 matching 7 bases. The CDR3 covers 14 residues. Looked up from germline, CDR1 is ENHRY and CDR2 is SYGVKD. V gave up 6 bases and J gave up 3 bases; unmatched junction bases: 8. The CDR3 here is CAISLTGPYYEQYF. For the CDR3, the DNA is TGTGCCATCAGCCTGACAGGGCCATACTACGAGCAGTACTTC.

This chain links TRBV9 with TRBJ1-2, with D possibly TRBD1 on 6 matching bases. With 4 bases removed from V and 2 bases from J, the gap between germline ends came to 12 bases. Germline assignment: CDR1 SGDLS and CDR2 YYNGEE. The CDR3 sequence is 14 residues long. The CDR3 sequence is CASSSTGLNYGYTF. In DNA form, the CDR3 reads TGTGCCAGCAGCTCGACAGGCCTCAACTATGGCTACACCTTC. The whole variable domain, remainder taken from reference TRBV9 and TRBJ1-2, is DSGVTQTPKHLITATGQRVTLRCSPRSGDLSVYWYQQSLDQGLQFLIQYYNGEERAKGNILERFSAQQFPDLHSELNLSSLELGDSALYFCASSSTGLNYGYTFGSGTRLTVV.

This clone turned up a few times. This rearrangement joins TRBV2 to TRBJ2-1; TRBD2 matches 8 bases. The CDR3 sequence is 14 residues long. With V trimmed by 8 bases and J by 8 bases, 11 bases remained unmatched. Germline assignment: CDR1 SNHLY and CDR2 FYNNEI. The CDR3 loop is CASSGGQRFDEQFF. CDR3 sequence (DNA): TGTGCCAGCTCGGGGGGGCAGCGTTTTGATGAGCAGTTCTTC.

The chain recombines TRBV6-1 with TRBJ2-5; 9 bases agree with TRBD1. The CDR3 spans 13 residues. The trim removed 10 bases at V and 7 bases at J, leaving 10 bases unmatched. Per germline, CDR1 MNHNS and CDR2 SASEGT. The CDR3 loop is CANGDRAVGTQYF. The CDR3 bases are TGTGCCAATGGGGACAGGGCCGTCGGGACCCAGTACTTC.

CDR3 protein: CASSFGQGAYGYTF. The DNA for the CDR3 is TGTGCCAGCAGCTTTGGACAGGGGGCCTATGGCTACACCTTC. The J gene is TRBJ1-2, the V gene TRBV5-5; 11 bases match TRBD1. CDR3 length equals 14 residues. Looked up from germline, CDR1 is SGHKS and CDR2 is YYEKEE (reference sequence). With V trimmed by 2 bases and J by 4 bases, 1 base remained unmatched.

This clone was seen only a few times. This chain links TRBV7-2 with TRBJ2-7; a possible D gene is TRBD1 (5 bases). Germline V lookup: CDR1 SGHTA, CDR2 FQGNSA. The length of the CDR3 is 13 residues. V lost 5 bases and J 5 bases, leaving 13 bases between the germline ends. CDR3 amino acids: CASSVQGSDEQYF. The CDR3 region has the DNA TGTGCCAGCAGCGTGCAGGGATCGGACGAGCAGTACTTC. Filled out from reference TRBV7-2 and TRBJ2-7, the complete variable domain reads GAGVSQSPSNKVTEKGKDVELRCDPISGHTALYWYRQSLGQGLEFLIYFQGNSAPDKSGLPSDRFSAERTGGSVSTLTIQRTQQEDSAVYLCASSVQGSDEQYFGPGTRLTVT.

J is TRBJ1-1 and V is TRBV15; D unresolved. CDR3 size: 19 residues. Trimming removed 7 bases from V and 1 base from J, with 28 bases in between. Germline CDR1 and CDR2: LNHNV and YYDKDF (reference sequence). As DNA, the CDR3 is TGTGCCACCACCCGAACCTTAATTCTCGTACTTAGAGGGAACACTGAAGCTTTCTTT. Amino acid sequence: CATTRTLILVLRGNTEAFF.

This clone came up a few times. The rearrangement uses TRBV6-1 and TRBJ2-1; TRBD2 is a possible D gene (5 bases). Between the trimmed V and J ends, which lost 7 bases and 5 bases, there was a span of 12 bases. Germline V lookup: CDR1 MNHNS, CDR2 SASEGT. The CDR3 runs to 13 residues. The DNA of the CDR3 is TGTGCCAGCACCGAGCGGCAAAACAATGAGCAGTTCTTC. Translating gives CASTERQNNEQFF.

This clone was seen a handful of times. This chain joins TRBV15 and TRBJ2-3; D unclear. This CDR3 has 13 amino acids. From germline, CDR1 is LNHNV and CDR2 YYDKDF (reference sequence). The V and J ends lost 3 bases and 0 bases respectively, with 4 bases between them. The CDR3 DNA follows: TGTGCCACCAGCAGGGGCAGCACAGATACGCAGTATTTT. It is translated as CATSRGSTDTQYF.

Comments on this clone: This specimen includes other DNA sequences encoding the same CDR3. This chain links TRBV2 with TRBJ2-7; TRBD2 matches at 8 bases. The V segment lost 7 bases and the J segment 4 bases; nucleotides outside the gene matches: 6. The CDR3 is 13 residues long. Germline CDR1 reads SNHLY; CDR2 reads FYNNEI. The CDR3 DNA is TGTGCCAGCACGAGCGGGGGTGCATACGAGCAGTACTTC. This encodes CASTSGGAYEQYF.

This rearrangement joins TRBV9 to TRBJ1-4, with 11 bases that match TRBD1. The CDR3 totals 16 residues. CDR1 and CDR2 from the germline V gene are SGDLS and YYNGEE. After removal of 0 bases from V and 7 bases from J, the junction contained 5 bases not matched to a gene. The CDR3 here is CASSVGVGTGGEKLFF. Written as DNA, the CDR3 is TGTGCCAGCAGCGTAGGTGTTGGGACAGGGGGTGAAAAACTGTTTTTT.

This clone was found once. In nucleotides, the CDR3 is TGTGCCAGAAGCTTGGGGACAGGGTCCCCCGGGGAGCTGTTTTTT. As protein: CARSLGTGSPGELFF. The V call is TRBV5-3, the J call TRBJ2-2, with 8 bases lining up with TRBD1. TRBV5-3 is flagged as an ORF with uncertain function. Trimming took 0 bases from V and 6 from J; bases not matched to a gene: 4. The CDR3 is 15 amino acids.

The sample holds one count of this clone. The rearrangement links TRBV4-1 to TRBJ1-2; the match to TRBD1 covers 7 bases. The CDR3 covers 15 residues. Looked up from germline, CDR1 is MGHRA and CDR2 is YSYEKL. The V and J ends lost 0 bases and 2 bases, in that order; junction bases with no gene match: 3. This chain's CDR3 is CASSQERGQNYGYTF. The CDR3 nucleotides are TGCGCCAGCAGCCAAGAGCGGGGACAGAACTATGGCTACACCTTC.

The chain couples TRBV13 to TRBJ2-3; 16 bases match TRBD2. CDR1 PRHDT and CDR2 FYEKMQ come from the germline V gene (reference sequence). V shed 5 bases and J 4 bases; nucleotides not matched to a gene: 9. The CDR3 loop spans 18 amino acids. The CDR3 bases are TGTGCCAGCAGCACCGGGACTAGCGGGGGGGAGGGACCAGATACGCAGTATTTT. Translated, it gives CASSTGTSGGEGPDTQYF.